The rows below give T cell receptor beta chains drawn from one sample of a study of OX40 agonist ivuxolimab in advanced cancers. Data came from immunoSEQ multiplex PCR; TCRdb stores just in-frame clones and leaves some out. The table shows 20,000 or so clones, with around four fifths occurring only once. Source: CD4+ or CD8+ T cells sorted from blood, taken in a trial of the OX40 agonist ivuxolimab. The origin of the receptors is an adult with an advanced solid tumor such as melanoma, head and neck, liver or kidney cancer. Both conserved end residues are part of each CDR3.

j_call: TRBJ2-7
v_call: TRBV11-2
cdr3_aa: CASSLERVRVSEQYF

j_call: TRBJ2-1
v_call: TRBV12-5
cdr3_aa: CASSGTSGYNEQFF

j_call: TRBJ2-1
v_call: TRBV4-3
cdr3_aa: CASSLGLADNEQFF

j_call: TRBJ2-7
v_call: TRBV18
cdr3_aa: CASSLQSYEQYF

j_call: TRBJ2-3
v_call: TRBV6-4
cdr3_aa: CASSVVGGADTQYF

j_call: TRBJ2-3
v_call: TRBV28
cdr3_aa: CASSFSSTDTQYF

j_call: TRBJ1-1
v_call: TRBV18
cdr3_aa: CASSITSGLDTEAFF

j_call: TRBJ1-4
v_call: TRBV30
cdr3_aa: CAWTTKGTGSQQATNEKLFF

j_call: TRBJ2-3
v_call: TRBV28
cdr3_aa: CASSYPGGANTQYF

j_call: TRBJ2-7
v_call: TRBV28
cdr3_aa: CAFRQGALDEQYF